This TCR beta chain was retrieved from a study of cytomegalovirus exposure and HLA in healthy donors. The wider study: From HLA-typed donors, an early data release held around 80 million unique TCRs. Study results and caveats: Later on, an analysis found that several of the most significant clusters appeared to be linked to common viral pathogens, which included parvovirus B19.

60 Vbeta and 13 Jbeta primers were used in PCR. Clones were read by immunoSEQ multiplex PCR, and TCRdb kept only the in-frame ones, dropping some. The sample shows around 130,000 clones, about four fifths of them seen only once. V lost 0 bases, J lost 5 bases, and 5 bases stayed unmatched. Germline V gene lookup returns CDR1 PRHDT and CDR2 FYEKMQ (reference sequence). The CDR3 totals 15 residues. About this clone: Antigen unknown.

This clonotype originated in a man aged 25-45 years in good health and CMV-seronegative. The rearrangement links TRBV13 to TRBJ1-2, with 8 bases matching TRBD1. Source material: PBMCs. CDR3 amino acids: CASSLGTGVVYGYTF. The CDR3 DNA follows: TGTGCCAGCAGCTTAGGGACAGGGGTGGTGTATGGCTACACCTTC.